The 4 T cell receptor beta chains in this list originate from one sample, sequenced in a study of OX40 agonist ivuxolimab in advanced cancers. The repertoire was sequenced with immunoSEQ multiplex PCR; TCRdb's copy has only in-frame clones and lacks some. Of about 82,000 clones listed, 86% are singletons. This specimen was CD4+ or CD8+ T cells sorted from blood, taken in a trial of the OX40 agonist ivuxolimab. These receptors were collected from an adult with an advanced solid tumor such as melanoma, head and neck, liver or kidney cancer.

The chain links TRBV19 to TRBJ1-2; 7 bases align to TRBD1. V lost 5 bases, J lost 6 bases, and 12 bases stayed unmatched. CDR1 LNHDA and CDR2 SQIVND come from the germline V gene (reference sequence). This CDR3 contains 15 residues. CDR3 in DNA: TGTGCCAGTAGTGTCGACAGGGTGCCAACTCATGGCTACACCTTC. Amino acid sequence: CASSVDRVPTHGYTF.

V usage is TRBV6-1 and J usage is TRBJ2-3; D is possibly TRBD2 (5 bases). Trimming took off 6 bases at V and 3 bases at J, with 13 bases between the two ends. Germline V lookup: CDR1 MNHNS, CDR2 SASEGT. CDR3 length: 14 amino acids. CDR3 nucleotides: TGTGCCAGCAGACGCGGGTTTGGGACAGATACGCAGTATTTT. Amino acid sequence: CASRRGFGTDTQYF.

V and J are TRBV15 and TRBJ2-7; D is perhaps TRBD1 (5 bases). Trimming removed 4 bases at V and 10 bases at J, with 14 bases between. This CDR3 is built from 12 residues. Germline V gene data show CDR1 as LNHNV and CDR2 as YYDKDF (reference sequence). This CDR3 reads CATSTDQGSQYF. The CDR3 DNA is TGTGCCACCAGCACCGACCAGGGATCACAGTACTTC.

This clone was observed once. The V gene is TRBV7-9, the J gene TRBJ2-5, with D uncertain. V lost 1 base and J 4 bases, leaving 10 bases between the germline ends. The CDR3 covers 14 residues. Germline CDR1 reads SEHNR; CDR2 reads FQNEAQ (reference sequence). Here the CDR3 DNA reads TGTGCCAGCAGCTTAGGCCCGACGGCAGAGACCCAGTACTTC. Translation gives CASSLGPTAETQYF.